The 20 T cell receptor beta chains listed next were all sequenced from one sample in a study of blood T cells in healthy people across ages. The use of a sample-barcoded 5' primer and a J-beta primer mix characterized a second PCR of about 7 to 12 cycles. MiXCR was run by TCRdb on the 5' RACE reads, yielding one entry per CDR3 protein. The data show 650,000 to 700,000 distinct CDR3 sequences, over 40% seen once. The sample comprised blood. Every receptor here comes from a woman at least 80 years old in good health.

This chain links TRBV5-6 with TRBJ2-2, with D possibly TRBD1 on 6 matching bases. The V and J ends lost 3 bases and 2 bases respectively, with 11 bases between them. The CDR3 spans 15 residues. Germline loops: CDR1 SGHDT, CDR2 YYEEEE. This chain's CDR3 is CASSSSQGNTGELFF. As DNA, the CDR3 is TGTGCCAGCAGCTCCTCACAGGGTAACACCGGGGAGCTGTTTTTT.

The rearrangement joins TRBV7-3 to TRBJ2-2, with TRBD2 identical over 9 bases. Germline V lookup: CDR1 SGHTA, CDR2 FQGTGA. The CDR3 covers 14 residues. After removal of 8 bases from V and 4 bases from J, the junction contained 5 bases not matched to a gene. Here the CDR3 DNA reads TGTGCCAGCCGTAGCGGGGGACTCACCGGGGAGCTGTTTTTT. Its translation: CASRSGGLTGELFF.

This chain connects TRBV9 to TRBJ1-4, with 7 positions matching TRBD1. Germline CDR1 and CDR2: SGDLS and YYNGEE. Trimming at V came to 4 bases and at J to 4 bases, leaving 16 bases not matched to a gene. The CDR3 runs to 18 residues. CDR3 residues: CASSHTSQGGDSNEKLFF. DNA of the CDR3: TGTGCCAGCAGCCACACTTCTCAAGGGGGGGACAGTAATGAAAAACTGTTTTTT. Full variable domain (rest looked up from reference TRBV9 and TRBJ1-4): DSGVTQTPKHLITATGQRVTLRCSPRSGDLSVYWYQQSLDQGLQFLIQYYNGEERAKGNILERFSAQQFPDLHSELNLSSLELGDSALYFCASSHTSQGGDSNEKLFFGSGTQLSVL.

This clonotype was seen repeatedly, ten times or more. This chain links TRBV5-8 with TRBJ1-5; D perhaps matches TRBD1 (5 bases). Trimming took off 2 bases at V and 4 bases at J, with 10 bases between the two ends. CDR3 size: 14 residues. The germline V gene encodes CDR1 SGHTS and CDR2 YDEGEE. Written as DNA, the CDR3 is TGTGCCAGCAGCTTCCAGGGAGGGAATCAGCCCCAGCATTTT. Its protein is CASSFQGGNQPQHF.

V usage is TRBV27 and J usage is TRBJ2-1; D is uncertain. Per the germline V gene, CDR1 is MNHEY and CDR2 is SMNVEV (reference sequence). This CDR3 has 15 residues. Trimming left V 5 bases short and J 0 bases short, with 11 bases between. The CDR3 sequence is CASSRGPSSYNEQFF. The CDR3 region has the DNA TGTGCCAGCAGTCGTGGGCCGAGCTCCTACAATGAGCAGTTCTTC.

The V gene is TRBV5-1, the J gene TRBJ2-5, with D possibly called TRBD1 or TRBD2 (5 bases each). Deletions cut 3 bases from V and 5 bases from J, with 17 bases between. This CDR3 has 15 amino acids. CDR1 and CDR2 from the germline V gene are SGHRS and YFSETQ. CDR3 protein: CASSSGWGPGETQYF. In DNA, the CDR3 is TGCGCCAGCAGCTCAGGATGGGGACCGGGGGAGACCCAGTACTTC.

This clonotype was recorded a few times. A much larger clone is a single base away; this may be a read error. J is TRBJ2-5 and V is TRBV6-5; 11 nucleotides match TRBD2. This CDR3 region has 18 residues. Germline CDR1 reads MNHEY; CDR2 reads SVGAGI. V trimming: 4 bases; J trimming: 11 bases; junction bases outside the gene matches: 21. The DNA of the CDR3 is TGTGCCAGCAGTTTTGCAATAGCGGGAGGGCCTCGGGACAATGAGCAGTACTTC. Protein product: CASSFAIAGGPRDNEQYF.

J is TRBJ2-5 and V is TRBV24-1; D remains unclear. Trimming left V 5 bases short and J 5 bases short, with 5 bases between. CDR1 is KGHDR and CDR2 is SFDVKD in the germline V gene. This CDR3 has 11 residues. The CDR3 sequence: CATSAYETQYF. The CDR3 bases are TGTGCCACCAGTGCCTACGAGACCCAGTACTTC.

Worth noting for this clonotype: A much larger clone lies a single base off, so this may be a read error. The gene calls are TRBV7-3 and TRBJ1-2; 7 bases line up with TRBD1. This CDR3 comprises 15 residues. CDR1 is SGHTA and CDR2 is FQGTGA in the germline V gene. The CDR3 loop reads CASNLQGNINYGYTF. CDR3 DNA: TGTGCCAGCAACTTACAGGGGAACATTAACTATGGCTACACCTTC. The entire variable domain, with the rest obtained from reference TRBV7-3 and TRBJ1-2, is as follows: GAGVSQTPSNKVTEKGKYVELRCDPISGHTALYWYRQSLGQGPEFLIYFQGTGAADDSGLPNDRFFAVRPEGSVSTLKIQRTERGDSAVYLCASNLQGNINYGYTFGSGTRLTVV.

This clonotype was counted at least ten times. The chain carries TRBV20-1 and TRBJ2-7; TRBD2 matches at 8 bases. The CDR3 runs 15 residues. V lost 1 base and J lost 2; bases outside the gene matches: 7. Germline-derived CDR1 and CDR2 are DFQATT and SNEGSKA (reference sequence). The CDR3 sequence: CSARASGGIAYEQYF. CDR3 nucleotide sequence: TGCAGTGCTAGAGCCAGCGGGGGTATAGCCTACGAGCAGTACTTC.

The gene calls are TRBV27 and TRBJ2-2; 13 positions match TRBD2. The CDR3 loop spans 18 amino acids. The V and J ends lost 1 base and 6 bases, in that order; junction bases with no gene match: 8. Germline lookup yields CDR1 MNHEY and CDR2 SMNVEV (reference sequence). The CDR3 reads CASSLLTSGRAVPGELFF. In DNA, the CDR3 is TGTGCCAGCAGTTTATTAACTAGCGGGAGGGCCGTCCCCGGGGAGCTGTTTTTT.

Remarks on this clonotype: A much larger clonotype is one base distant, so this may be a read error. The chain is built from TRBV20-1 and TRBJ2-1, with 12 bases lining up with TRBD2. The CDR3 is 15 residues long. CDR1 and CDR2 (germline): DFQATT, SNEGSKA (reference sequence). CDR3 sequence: CSASVRTSGTDERFF. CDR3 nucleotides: TGCAGTGCTAGCGTCAGGACTAGCGGGACGGATGAGCGGTTCTTC.

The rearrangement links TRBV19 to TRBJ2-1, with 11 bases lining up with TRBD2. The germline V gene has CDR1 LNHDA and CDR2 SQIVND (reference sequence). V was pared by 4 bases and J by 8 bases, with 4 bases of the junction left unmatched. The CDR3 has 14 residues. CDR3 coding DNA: TGTGCCAGTAGTAAACTAGCGGGAGTTTATGAGCAGTTCTTC. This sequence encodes CASSKLAGVYEQFF.

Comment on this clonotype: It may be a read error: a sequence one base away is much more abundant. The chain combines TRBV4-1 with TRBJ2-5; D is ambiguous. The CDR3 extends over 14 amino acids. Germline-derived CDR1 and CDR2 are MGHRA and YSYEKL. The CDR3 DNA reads TGCGCCAGCCGCCAAGGCAACATCCAAGAGACCCAGTACTTC. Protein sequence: CASRQGNIQETQYF.

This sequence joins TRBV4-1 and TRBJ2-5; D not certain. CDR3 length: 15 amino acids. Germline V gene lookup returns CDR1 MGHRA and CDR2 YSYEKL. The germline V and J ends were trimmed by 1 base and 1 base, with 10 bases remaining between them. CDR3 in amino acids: CASSQALGPQETQYF. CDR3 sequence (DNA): TGCGCCAGCAGCCAAGCTCTAGGCCCCCAAGAGACCCAGTACTTC.

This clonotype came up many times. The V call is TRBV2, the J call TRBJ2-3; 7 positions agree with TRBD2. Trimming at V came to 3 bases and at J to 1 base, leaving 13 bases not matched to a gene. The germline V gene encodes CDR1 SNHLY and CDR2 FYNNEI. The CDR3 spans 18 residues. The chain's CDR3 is CASSDPILLAEGTDTQYF. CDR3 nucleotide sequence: TGTGCCAGCAGTGATCCAATCCTGCTAGCGGAGGGCACAGATACGCAGTATTTT.

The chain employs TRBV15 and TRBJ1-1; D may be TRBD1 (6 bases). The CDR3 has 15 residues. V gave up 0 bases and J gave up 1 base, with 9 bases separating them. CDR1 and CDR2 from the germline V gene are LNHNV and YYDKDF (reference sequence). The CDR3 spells CATSRERTANTEAFF. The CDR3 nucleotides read TGTGCCACCAGCAGAGAGAGGACAGCGAACACTGAAGCTTTCTTT.

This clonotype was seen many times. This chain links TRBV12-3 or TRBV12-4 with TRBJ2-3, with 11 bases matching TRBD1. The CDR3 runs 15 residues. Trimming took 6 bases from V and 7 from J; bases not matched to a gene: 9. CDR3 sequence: CASRPLGQGAYTQYF. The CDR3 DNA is TGTGCCAGCAGACCCCTCGGACAGGGGGCTTATACGCAGTATTTT.

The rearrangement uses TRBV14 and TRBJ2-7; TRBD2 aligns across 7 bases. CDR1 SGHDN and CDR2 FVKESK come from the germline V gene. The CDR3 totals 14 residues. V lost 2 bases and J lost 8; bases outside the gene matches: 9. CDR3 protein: CASSQSGLAVKQYF. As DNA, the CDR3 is TGTGCCAGCAGCCAATCGGGGCTAGCGGTGAAGCAGTACTTC.

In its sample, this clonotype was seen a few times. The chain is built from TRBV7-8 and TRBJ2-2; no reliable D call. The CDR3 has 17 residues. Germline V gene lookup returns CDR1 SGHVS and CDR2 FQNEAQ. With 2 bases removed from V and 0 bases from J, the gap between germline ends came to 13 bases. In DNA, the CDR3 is TGTGCCAGCAGCTTATTATCATTTATCGCGAACACCGGGGAGCTGTTTTTT. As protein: CASSLLSFIANTGELFF.